These T cell receptor beta chains were read from a single sample in a study of regulatory T cells in long-lasting Graves disease. TCRdb redid the calling of the multiplex PCR reads with MiXCR, one entry per CDR3 protein. The table includes more than 300,000 distinct CDR3 sequences, around a sixth detected once. Specimen: peripheral blood mononuclear cells (PBMCs), collected at new diagnosis, from a patient treated with antithyroid drugs. These receptors came from a female donor with Graves disease. Each CDR3 is given with its conserved first and last residue. Fields, in order: clone size, D gene, V gene, J gene, CDR3 DNA, CDR3 protein. D genes are given only for firm matches. Expanded clones are given a class, and other clones once, few, many or no size at all.

clone size: many; D gene: -; V gene: TRBV4-1; J gene: TRBJ1-5; CDR3 DNA: TGCGCCAGCAGCCAAGTATCCGGGGAGCGCAATCAGCCCCAGCATTTT; CDR3 protein: CASSQVSGERNQPQHF
clone size: many; D gene: -; V gene: TRBV2; J gene: TRBJ1-1; CDR3 DNA: TGTGCCAGCAGTGATACGGGAAACACTGAAGCTTTCTTT; CDR3 protein: CASSDTGNTEAFF
clone size: few; D gene: -; V gene: TRBV12-3/TRBV12-4; J gene: TRBJ1-1; CDR3 DNA: TGTGCCAGCAGTTTTTGGGAGGGGAACACTGAAGCTTTCTTT; CDR3 protein: CASSFWEGNTEAFF
clone size: many; D gene: -; V gene: TRBV7-2; J gene: TRBJ2-7; CDR3 DNA: TGTGCCAGCAGCTTAGAAGGACACTCCTACGAGCAGTACTTC; CDR3 protein: CASSLEGHSYEQYF
clone size: many; D gene: TRBD1; V gene: TRBV5-4; J gene: TRBJ1-1; CDR3 DNA: TGTGCCAGCAGCTTTCTAATGACAGGGAAGAGCGGCACTGAAGCTTTCTTT; CDR3 protein: CASSFLMTGKSGTEAFF
clone size: many; D gene: -; V gene: TRBV2; J gene: TRBJ1-5; CDR3 DNA: TGTGCCAGCAGACCCGGGACCTTTCCACAGCCCCAGCATTTT; CDR3 protein: CASRPGTFPQPQHF
clone size: many; D gene: TRBD2; V gene: TRBV10-1; J gene: TRBJ2-3; CDR3 DNA: TGCGCCAGCAGTGAGCGGACTAGCGGTACAGATACGCAGTATTTT; CDR3 protein: CASSERTSGTDTQYF
clone size: many; D gene: -; V gene: TRBV5-5; J gene: TRBJ1-1; CDR3 DNA: TGTGCCAGCAGCTTAGCATACGAAGCTTTCTTT; CDR3 protein: CASSLAYEAFF
clone size: -; D gene: -; V gene: TRBV10-3; J gene: TRBJ2-2; CDR3 DNA: TGTGCCATCAGTGTGAGGACATCCACCGGGGAGCTGTTTTTT; CDR3 protein: CAISVRTSTGELFF
clone size: -; D gene: TRBD1; V gene: TRBV20-1; J gene: TRBJ2-2; CDR3 DNA: TGCAGTGCCAGGACAGGGAAGGCCGGGGAGCTGTTTTTT; CDR3 protein: CSARTGKAGELFF
clone size: few; D gene: TRBD1; V gene: TRBV7-9; J gene: TRBJ1-1; CDR3 DNA: TGTGCCAGCAGCTCGACCAGGACAGGAGAGAACACTGAAGCTTTCTTT; CDR3 protein: CASSSTRTGENTEAFF
clone size: many; D gene: -; V gene: TRBV4-1; J gene: TRBJ1-2; CDR3 DNA: TGCGCCAGCAGCCAAGATAGCACAGGGAAAGGCTACACCTTC; CDR3 protein: CASSQDSTGKGYTF
clone size: many; D gene: -; V gene: TRBV7-8; J gene: TRBJ2-7; CDR3 DNA: TGTGCCAGCAGCTTAATTTGGGAGATTGACTCCTACGAGCAGTACTTC; CDR3 protein: CASSLIWEIDSYEQYF
clone size: many; D gene: TRBD1; V gene: TRBV29-1; J gene: TRBJ2-5; CDR3 DNA: TGCAGCGTTGAAGTAGTGGGACAGACCGATCAAGTAGTAGAGACCCAGTACTTC; CDR3 protein: CSVEVVGQTDQVVETQYF
clone size: many; D gene: -; V gene: TRBV12-3/TRBV12-4; J gene: TRBJ1-5; CDR3 DNA: TGTGCCAGCAGGCCCACAGGATCCAGCAATCAGCCCCAGCATTTT; CDR3 protein: CASRPTGSSNQPQHF
clone size: many; D gene: TRBD2; V gene: TRBV4-2; J gene: TRBJ2-7; CDR3 DNA: TGTGCCAGCAGCCAAGATCTCTGGCTAGCGGGAGTTGGGGAGCAGTACTTC; CDR3 protein: CASSQDLWLAGVGEQYF
clone size: -; D gene: TRBD2; V gene: TRBV19; J gene: TRBJ2-2; CDR3 DNA: TGTGCCAGTAGTATGCTAGCGGGAGTTGGCGGGGAGCTGTTTTTT; CDR3 protein: CASSMLAGVGGELFF
clone size: many; D gene: -; V gene: TRBV12-3/TRBV12-4; J gene: TRBJ1-4; CDR3 DNA: TGTGCCAGCAGTTTAGGGGTCGTAGGATCGGGTGAAAAACTGTTTTTT; CDR3 protein: CASSLGVVGSGEKLFF
clone size: few; D gene: -; V gene: TRBV7-2; J gene: TRBJ2-4; CDR3 DNA: TGTGCCAGCAGCTTATCTGGCGGCTCCGTTGCCAAAAACATTCAGTACTTC; CDR3 protein: CASSLSGGSVAKNIQYF
clone size: few; D gene: -; V gene: TRBV20-1; J gene: TRBJ1-1; CDR3 DNA: TGCAGTGCTAGACCTACCGGGTTTGAAGCTTTCTTT; CDR3 protein: CSARPTGFEAFF
clone size: few; D gene: -; V gene: TRBV4-3; J gene: TRBJ1-3; CDR3 DNA: TGCGCCAGCAGCTTACAGGTATCGGTGGTGTCTGGAAACACCATATATTTT; CDR3 protein: CASSLQVSVVSGNTIYF
clone size: many; D gene: TRBD2; V gene: TRBV6-2/TRBV6-3; J gene: TRBJ2-7; CDR3 DNA: TGTGCCAGCAGTTACCGGAGCGGGAGGGCCAGTCTCTCCTACGAGCAGTACTTC; CDR3 protein: CASSYRSGRASLSYEQYF
clone size: few; D gene: -; V gene: TRBV28; J gene: TRBJ1-5; CDR3 DNA: TGTGCCAGCAGCCCGGACCGCGGGGTCCGGAAAAGCAATCAGCCCCAGCATTTT; CDR3 protein: CASSPDRGVRKSNQPQHF
clone size: many; D gene: -; V gene: TRBV28; J gene: TRBJ2-3; CDR3 DNA: TGTGCCAGCAGACCCAAACCCGGGACTCCTCGGGATACGCAGTATTTT; CDR3 protein: CASRPKPGTPRDTQYF
clone size: many; D gene: -; V gene: TRBV12-3/TRBV12-4; J gene: TRBJ2-5; CDR3 DNA: TGTGCCAGCAGTTTTGGCGGAGCCGGTCCGGGGGACCAGTACTTC; CDR3 protein: CASSFGGAGPGDQYF
clone size: many; D gene: TRBD1; V gene: TRBV7-9; J gene: TRBJ2-3; CDR3 DNA: TGTGCCAGCAGCCGAACACCGGGACAGGGAGGTAGCACGCAGTATTTT; CDR3 protein: CASSRTPGQGGSTQYF
clone size: many; D gene: TRBD2; V gene: TRBV20-1; J gene: TRBJ2-3; CDR3 DNA: TGCAGTGGCTCGCTAGCGGGGGGGCCCTTCACAGATACGCAGTATTTT; CDR3 protein: CSGSLAGGPFTDTQYF
clone size: many; D gene: -; V gene: TRBV12-5; J gene: TRBJ1-1; CDR3 DNA: TGTGCTAGTGGTTTGGAATTTCTGGAGGCCGAAGCTTTCTTT; CDR3 protein: CASGLEFLEAEAFF
clone size: many; D gene: -; V gene: TRBV5-6; J gene: TRBJ2-5; CDR3 DNA: TGTGCCAGCTTCCAGTACGGCGGAGGAGAGACCCAGTACTTC; CDR3 protein: CASFQYGGGETQYF
clone size: many; D gene: TRBD2; V gene: TRBV7-9; J gene: TRBJ2-1; CDR3 DNA: TGTGCCAGCAGCTCCGCCGGGACTAGCGGGGGATCACGATCCTCCCAGGGTGAGCAGTTCTTC; CDR3 protein: CASSSAGTSGGSRSSQGEQFF
clone size: -; D gene: TRBD2; V gene: TRBV13; J gene: TRBJ2-1; CDR3 DNA: TGTGCCAGCAGCCTCCTAACTAGCGGGAGCTACAATGAGCAGTTCTTC; CDR3 protein: CASSLLTSGSYNEQFF
clone size: many; D gene: -; V gene: TRBV6-1; J gene: TRBJ2-7; CDR3 DNA: TGTGCCAGCGCAGATCCAACCTACGAGCAGTACTTC; CDR3 protein: CASADPTYEQYF
clone size: many; D gene: -; V gene: TRBV11-3; J gene: TRBJ2-1; CDR3 DNA: TGTGCCAGCAGCTTAGATCCTAGCGCGGTTGAGCAGTTCTTC; CDR3 protein: CASSLDPSAVEQFF
clone size: many; D gene: -; V gene: TRBV12-3/TRBV12-4; J gene: TRBJ1-5; CDR3 DNA: TGTGCCAGCAGTTTAGGGGACCGAAACAATCAGCCCCAGCATTTT; CDR3 protein: CASSLGDRNNQPQHF
clone size: few; D gene: -; V gene: TRBV29-1; J gene: TRBJ2-5; CDR3 DNA: TGCAGCGCCGAACGAGAGACCCAGTACTTC; CDR3 protein: CSAERETQYF
clone size: many; D gene: -; V gene: TRBV13; J gene: TRBJ2-7; CDR3 DNA: TGTGCCAGCAGCTCCGGGACGGACGCCTACGAGCAGTACTTC; CDR3 protein: CASSSGTDAYEQYF
clone size: -; D gene: TRBD2; V gene: TRBV28; J gene: TRBJ2-1; CDR3 DNA: TGTGCCAGCAGACCCCGTGGCGCGGGAGTGGGCAATGAGCAGTTCTTC; CDR3 protein: CASRPRGAGVGNEQFF
clone size: many; D gene: -; V gene: TRBV7-9; J gene: TRBJ2-1; CDR3 DNA: TGTGCCAGCAGTCTCGGCAGGGAAGGGGATAATGAGCAGTTCTTC; CDR3 protein: CASSLGREGDNEQFF
clone size: few; D gene: TRBD2; V gene: TRBV7-7; J gene: TRBJ2-5; CDR3 DNA: TGTGCTAGCAGCTTAGAGGGGAGGGCGGAGGAGACCCAGTACTTC; CDR3 protein: CASSLEGRAEETQYF
clone size: few; D gene: -; V gene: TRBV9; J gene: TRBJ2-7; CDR3 DNA: TGTGCCAGCAGCGCGGGAAGTCACGAGCAGTACTTC; CDR3 protein: CASSAGSHEQYF
clone size: -; D gene: TRBD2; V gene: TRBV7-2; J gene: TRBJ2-2; CDR3 DNA: TGTGCCAGCAGCTTACCGCGGGAGAGGCTTTTCGGGGAGCTGTTTTTT; CDR3 protein: CASSLPRERLFGELFF
clone size: many; D gene: -; V gene: TRBV28; J gene: TRBJ1-2; CDR3 DNA: TGTGCCAGCAGTTCGGACGGCTTCTATGGCTACACCTTC; CDR3 protein: CASSSDGFYGYTF
clone size: many; D gene: -; V gene: TRBV5-1; J gene: TRBJ2-5; CDR3 DNA: TGCGCCAGCAGCTTGGACTCAGAGACCCAGTACTTC; CDR3 protein: CASSLDSETQYF
clone size: -; D gene: -; V gene: TRBV28; J gene: TRBJ1-4; CDR3 DNA: TGTGCCAGCAGTTTACGGACGTACCGTGCCTTTAATGAAAAACTGTTTTTT; CDR3 protein: CASSLRTYRAFNEKLFF
clone size: many; D gene: -; V gene: TRBV2; J gene: TRBJ2-3; CDR3 DNA: TGTGCCAGCAGTGTCCGTCGCGATACGCAGTATTTT; CDR3 protein: CASSVRRDTQYF
clone size: many; D gene: -; V gene: TRBV5-1; J gene: TRBJ1-2; CDR3 DNA: TGCGCCAGCAGCTTTGGCGTGGGGATACAGCCGGTTAACTATGGCTACACCTTC; CDR3 protein: CASSFGVGIQPVNYGYTF
clone size: -; D gene: -; V gene: TRBV2; J gene: TRBJ1-1; CDR3 DNA: TGTGCCAGCAGTGAGGACAGTATCATGAACACTGAAGCTTTCTTT; CDR3 protein: CASSEDSIMNTEAFF
clone size: many; D gene: -; V gene: TRBV7-9; J gene: TRBJ1-1; CDR3 DNA: TGTGCCAGCAGCCTAGGGGGAGGTCCTTTGGGCACTGAAGCTTTCTTT; CDR3 protein: CASSLGGGPLGTEAFF
clone size: few; D gene: -; V gene: TRBV7-9; J gene: TRBJ1-5; CDR3 DNA: TGTGCCAGCAGCTGGGGGGACCAGCCCCAGCATTTT; CDR3 protein: CASSWGDQPQHF
clone size: many; D gene: -; V gene: TRBV28; J gene: TRBJ2-6; CDR3 DNA: TGTGCCAGCAGTCCCTCTGCGTACTCTGGGGCCAACGTCCTGACTTTC; CDR3 protein: CASSPSAYSGANVLTF
clone size: many; D gene: TRBD2; V gene: TRBV20-1; J gene: TRBJ2-3; CDR3 DNA: TGCAGTGCTAGACATCCTACTAGCGGAAAAAAAGGCGCGCAGTATTTT; CDR3 protein: CSARHPTSGKKGAQYF
clone size: -; D gene: -; V gene: TRBV6-1; J gene: TRBJ1-4; CDR3 DNA: TGTGCCAGCAGTAGCCCCGGTGGGGGACATGAAAAACTGTTTTTT; CDR3 protein: CASSSPGGGHEKLFF
clone size: many; D gene: -; V gene: TRBV20-1; J gene: TRBJ2-7; CDR3 DNA: TGCAGTGCTAGAGACCCAAAGGGACTGAGTTACGAGCAGTACTTC; CDR3 protein: CSARDPKGLSYEQYF